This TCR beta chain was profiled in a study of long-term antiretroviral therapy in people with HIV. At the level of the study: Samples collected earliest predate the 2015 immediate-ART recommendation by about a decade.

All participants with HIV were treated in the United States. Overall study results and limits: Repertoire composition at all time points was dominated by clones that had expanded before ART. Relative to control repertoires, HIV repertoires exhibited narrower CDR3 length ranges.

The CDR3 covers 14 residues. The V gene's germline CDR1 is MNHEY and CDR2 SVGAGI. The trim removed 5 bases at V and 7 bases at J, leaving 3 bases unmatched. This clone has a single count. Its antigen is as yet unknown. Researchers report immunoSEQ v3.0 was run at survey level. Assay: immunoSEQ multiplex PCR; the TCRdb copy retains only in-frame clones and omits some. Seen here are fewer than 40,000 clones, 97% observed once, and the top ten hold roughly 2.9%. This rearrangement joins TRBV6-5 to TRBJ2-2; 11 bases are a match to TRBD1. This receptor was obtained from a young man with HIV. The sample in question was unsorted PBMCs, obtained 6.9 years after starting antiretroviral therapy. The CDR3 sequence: CASSRTGGIGELFF. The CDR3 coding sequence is TGTGCCAGCAGTCGGACAGGGGGCATCGGGGAGCTGTTTTTT.